These T cell receptor beta chains were read from a single sample in a study of blood T cells in healthy people across ages. TCRdb itself ran the 5' RACE reads through MiXCR, one entry per CDR3 protein. Altogether approximately 760,000 distinct CDR3 sequences are present, 25% being singletons, with the ten largest covering 9.4%. The sample was also reused in another study, on T cells of mothers and their children.

Material for sequencing was blood. The receptors originated from a boy aged 10-17 years in good health. CDR3s include the opening cysteine and the closing phenylalanine or tryptophan. D genes are given only for firm matches. Clone size is not always given. Where it is, it says once, few, many or a class for expanded clones.

size	V	D	J	CDR3	DNA
-	TRBV20-1	-	TRBJ2-7	CSAGSGTGADEQYF	TGCAGTGCTGGTTCGGGAACCGGCGCGGACGAGCAGTACTTC
-	TRBV6-5	-	TRBJ2-7	CASSYARAYEQYF	TGTGCCAGCAGTTACGCACGGGCCTACGAGCAGTACTTC
-	TRBV12-3/TRBV12-4	TRBD2	TRBJ2-7	CANSVLIAGGRHEQYF	TGTGCCAACAGTGTCCTCATAGCGGGAGGGCGCCACGAGCAGTACTTC
-	TRBV4-3	-	TRBJ2-1	CASSQDRSGVSYNEQFF	TGCGCCAGCAGCCAAGATCGGTCGGGGGTTTCCTACAATGAGCAGTTCTTC
few	TRBV29-1	-	TRBJ2-5	CSVEPPTQYF	TGCAGCGTTGAACCTCCGACCCAGTACTTC
-	TRBV28	TRBD1	TRBJ2-3	CASSMTGGTDTQYF	TGTGCCAGCAGTATGACAGGGGGGACAGATACGCAGTATTTT
-	TRBV6-1	-	TRBJ2-2	CASRPGLTNTGELFF	TGTGCCAGCAGGCCGGGACTGACGAACACCGGGGAGCTGTTTTTT
few	TRBV28	TRBD2	TRBJ2-5	CASSGGTSGGALETQYF	TGTGCCAGCAGTGGAGGGACTAGCGGGGGGGCATTGGAGACCCAGTACTTC
-	TRBV27	-	TRBJ2-1	CARNHDEAEQFF	TGTGCCAGAAACCATGACGAGGCAGAGCAGTTCTTC
-	TRBV5-6	-	TRBJ1-2	CASIRGEAYGYTF	TGTGCCAGCATCAGAGGGGAGGCCTATGGCTACACCTTC
few	TRBV2	TRBD2	TRBJ2-3	CASKPQLAGYTDTQYF	TGTGCCAGCAAGCCCCAACTAGCGGGTTATACAGATACGCAGTATTTT
-	TRBV7-9	-	TRBJ2-3	CASSLEVGDTDTQYF	TGTGCCAGCAGCTTAGAAGTCGGTGACACAGATACGCAGTATTTT
-	TRBV27	TRBD1	TRBJ2-1	CASSLTRDRTYNEQFF	TGTGCCAGCAGCTTAACCCGGGACAGAACCTACAATGAGCAGTTCTTC
few	TRBV6-1	-	TRBJ2-4	CASSEAMGQNIQYF	TGTGCCAGCAGTGAAGCGATGGGCCAAAACATTCAGTACTTC
-	TRBV6-1	TRBD2	TRBJ2-2	CASSRGLAGGRTGELFF	TGTGCCAGCAGCCGCGGACTAGCGGGGGGGCGAACCGGGGAGCTGTTTTTT
-	TRBV12-3/TRBV12-4	TRBD1	TRBJ2-1	CASSFRTGGDNEQFF	TGTGCCAGCAGTTTTCGGACAGGGGGAGACAATGAGCAGTTCTTC
few	TRBV7-2	TRBD2	TRBJ2-5	CASSRAGGLETQYF	TGTGCCAGCAGCCGTGCGGGGGGGCTTGAGACCCAGTACTTC
-	TRBV2	TRBD1	TRBJ2-5	CASSESWDRQETQYF	TGTGCCAGCAGTGAATCTTGGGACAGACAAGAGACCCAGTACTTC
few	TRBV10-3	-	TRBJ2-1	CARQRRGLSSYNEQFF	TGTGCCAGGCAGCGGCGGGGGCTGAGCTCCTACAATGAGCAGTTCTTC
-	TRBV4-1	TRBD1	TRBJ2-7	CASSQPPGQGPYEQYF	TGCGCCAGCAGCCAACCTCCGGGACAGGGGCCCTACGAGCAGTACTTC
few	TRBV7-2	-	TRBJ1-4	CASSSARTAENEKLFF	TGTGCCAGCAGCTCTGCCAGGACGGCAGAAAATGAAAAACTGTTTTTT
once	TRBV5-1	-	TRBJ2-5	CASSAGRARTETQYF	TGCGCCAGCAGTGCCGGAAGGGCCCGTACGGAGACCCAGTACTTC